The 2 T cell receptor beta chains in this list originate from one sample, sequenced in a study of control samples from healthy donors and cancer patients. Profiling relied on immunoSEQ multiplex PCR, and the TCRdb table lists in-frame clones only, not all of them. The data hold roughly 450,000 clones, with roughly 90% observed a single time. Sample: PBMCs. Receptor source: a man between 40 and 49 years old with head and neck cancer.

In this sample, this clone turned up once. The chain has TRBV4-1 and TRBJ1-4, with 7 bases identical to TRBD1. V dropped 4 bases and J dropped 10; count of bases not matched to a gene: 6. CDR1 and CDR2 from the germline V gene are MGHRA and YSYEKL. This CDR3 contains 13 residues. The CDR3 spells CASSPTGVGKLFF. In DNA, the CDR3 is TGCGCCAGCAGCCCAACAGGGGTAGGAAAACTGTTTTTT.

The chain uses TRBV2 and TRBJ2-1, with TRBD2 identical over 7 bases. This CDR3 comprises 14 residues. Germline V gene sequence: CDR1 SNHLY, CDR2 FYNNEI. The trim removed 2 bases at V and 10 bases at J, leaving 8 bases unmatched. CDR3: CASSERGRAPEQFF. The CDR3 DNA reads as TGTGCCAGCAGTGAACGTGGGAGGGCACCCGAGCAGTTCTTC.